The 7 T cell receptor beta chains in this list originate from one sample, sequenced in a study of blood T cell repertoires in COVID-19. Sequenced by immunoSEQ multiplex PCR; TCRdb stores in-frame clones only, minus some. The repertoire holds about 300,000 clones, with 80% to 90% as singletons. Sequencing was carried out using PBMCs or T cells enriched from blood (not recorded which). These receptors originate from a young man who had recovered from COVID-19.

The CDR3 bases are TGTGCCAGCAGCGTAGCCGCCCATCCGGGGGGGACTGAAGCTTTCTTT. As protein: CASSVAAHPGGTEAFF. The V gene is TRBV9, the J gene TRBJ1-1; tentative D call: TRBD1 (5 bases). The CDR3 consists of 16 residues. The germline CDR1 and CDR2 sequences are SGDLS and YYNGEE. Trimming pared 0 bases from V and 5 bases from J, leaving 17 bases between.

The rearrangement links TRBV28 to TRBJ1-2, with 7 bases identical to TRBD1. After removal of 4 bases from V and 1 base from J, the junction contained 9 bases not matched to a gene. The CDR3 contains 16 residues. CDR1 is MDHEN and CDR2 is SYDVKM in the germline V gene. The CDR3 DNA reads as TGTGCCAGCAGTTCCCCCCGGGACAGAAGTAACTATGGCTACACCTTC. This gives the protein CASSSPRDRSNYGYTF.

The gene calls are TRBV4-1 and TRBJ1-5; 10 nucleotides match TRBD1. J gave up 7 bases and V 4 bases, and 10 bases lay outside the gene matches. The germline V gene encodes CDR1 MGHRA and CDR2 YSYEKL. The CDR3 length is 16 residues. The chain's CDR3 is CASSRQSGTGVQPQHF. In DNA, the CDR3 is TGCGCCAGCAGCCGACAATCTGGGACAGGGGTACAGCCCCAGCATTTT.

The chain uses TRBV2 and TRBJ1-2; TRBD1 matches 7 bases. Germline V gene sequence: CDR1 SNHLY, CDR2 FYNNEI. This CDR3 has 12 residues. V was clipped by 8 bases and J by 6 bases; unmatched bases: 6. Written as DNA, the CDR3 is TGTGCCAGCTACAACAGGGGACATGGCTACACCTTC. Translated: CASYNRGHGYTF.

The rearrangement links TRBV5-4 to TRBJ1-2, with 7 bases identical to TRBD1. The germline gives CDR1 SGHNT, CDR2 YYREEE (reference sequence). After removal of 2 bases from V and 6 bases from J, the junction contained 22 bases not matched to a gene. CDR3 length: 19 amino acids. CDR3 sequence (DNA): TGTGCCAGCAGCTTAGGCCCTAACCTCCGAACACAGGGGCTTGATGGCTACACCTTC. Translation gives CASSLGPNLRTQGLDGYTF.

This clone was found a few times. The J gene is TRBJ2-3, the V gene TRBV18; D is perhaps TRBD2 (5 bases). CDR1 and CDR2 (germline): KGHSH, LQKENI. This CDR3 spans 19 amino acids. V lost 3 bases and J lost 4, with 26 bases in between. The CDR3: CASSPMVADRDRNPDTQYF. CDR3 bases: TGTGCCAGCTCACCCATGGTTGCGGATCGGGATAGGAACCCAGATACGCAGTATTTT.

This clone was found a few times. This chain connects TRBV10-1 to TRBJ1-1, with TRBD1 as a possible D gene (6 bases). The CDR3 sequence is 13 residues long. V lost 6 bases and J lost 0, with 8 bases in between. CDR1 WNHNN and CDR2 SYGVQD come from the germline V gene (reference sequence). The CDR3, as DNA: TGCGCCAGCAGCGGACAGATGAACACTGAAGCTTTCTTT. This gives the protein CASSGQMNTEAFF.